This T cell receptor (beta chain) stems from a study of blood T cell repertoires in COVID-19. Some clones are missing from TCRdb's copy, which holds only in-frame ones; the method was immunoSEQ multiplex PCR. The repertoire holds roughly 200,000 clones, around four fifths seen once, with 8.5% to 10% in the top ten. Germline assignment: CDR1 SGHRS and CDR2 YFSETQ. The germline V and J ends were trimmed by 4 bases and 6 bases, with 16 bases remaining between them. The CDR3 loop spans 15 amino acids. The sample taken for sequencing was peripheral blood. This sequence originates from a man aged 40-50 years with active or convalescent COVID-19. The gene calls are TRBV5-1 and TRBJ2-2; no definite D call. The CDR3 region is CASSPYYPQSGELFF. CDR3 nucleotides: TGCGCCAGCAGCCCCTACTACCCTCAATCCGGGGAGCTGTTTTTT.